Listed below are T cell receptor beta chains from one sample, sequenced in a study of T cell responses to AZD1222 COVID-19 vaccine. The method was immunoSEQ multiplex PCR; TCRdb's version includes in-frame clones alone and lacks a portion of them. The data show roughly 120,000 clones, with more than 70% seen just once and under 20% held by the top ten. The source material was peripheral blood, sampled 28 days after the second AZD1222 dose. The receptors come from an adult who received the AZD1222 COVID-19 vaccine. The CDR3 runs from the conserved cysteine through the conserved F or W. A D gene is named only where the DNA matches it firmly. Clone size is stated in some rows and not others, as once, few, many or a class when expanded.

V gene	J gene	D gene	clone size	CDR3 DNA	CDR3 protein
TRBV4-1	TRBJ1-1	.	.	TGCGCCAGCAGCCAAGCGGGATTGAACACTGAAGCTTTCTTT	CASSQAGLNTEAFF
TRBV5-5	TRBJ1-1	.	.	TGTGCCAGCAGCCTTCCCGTAATGGGGGTCCCTGAAGCTTTCTTT	CASSLPVMGVPEAFF
TRBV19	TRBJ2-7	.	.	TGTGCCAGTAGTATGCTCTGGGCAGGGAAACGCTCCTACGAGCAGTACTTC	CASSMLWAGKRSYEQYF
TRBV2	TRBJ2-5	.	once	TGTGCCAGCAGTGGACAGGGAGGGGAGACCCAGTACTTC	CASSGQGGETQYF
TRBV2	TRBJ1-5	TRBD1	.	TGTGCCAGCAGTGAAAGTGGACAGGGATTGCAGCCCCAGCATTTT	CASSESGQGLQPQHF
TRBV20-1	TRBJ2-1	.	.	TGCAGTGCTAGTTCGACTAGACAACCGAATGAGCAGTTCTTC	CSASSTRQPNEQFF
TRBV6-5	TRBJ1-3	.	.	TGTGCCAGCAGTTACTTAACCGCTGGAAACACCATATATTTT	CASSYLTAGNTIYF
TRBV6-5	TRBJ2-7	TRBD2	few	TGTGCCAGCAGACTCGGACTAGCGGGAGTCTACGAGCAGTACTTC	CASRLGLAGVYEQYF
TRBV4-1	TRBJ1-2	.	few	TGCGCCAGCAGCCCGGTGGGAAGGGGCAGGGGCCATGGCTACACCTTC	CASSPVGRGRGHGYTF
TRBV5-6	TRBJ2-3	TRBD2	.	TGTGCCAGCAGCTTTTTTCCTAGCGGGAGCACAGATACGCAGTATTTT	CASSFFPSGSTDTQYF
TRBV5-6	TRBJ1-2	.	.	TGTGCCAGCAGCTTGCCTTCGGTAATCTATGGCTACACCTTC	CASSLPSVIYGYTF
TRBV29-1	TRBJ2-7	TRBD1	.	TGCAGCGTTCAAAGGGGGCAGGACGAGCAGTACTTC	CSVQRGQDEQYF
TRBV6-1	TRBJ1-5	TRBD1	once	TGTGCCAGCAGTGAAGCGTACGGCAGGGGGCATGGGCAGCCCCAGCATTTT	CASSEAYGRGHGQPQHF
TRBV12-5	TRBJ2-1	.	.	TGTGCTAGTGGTCCGTCCTACAATGAGCAGTTCTTC	CASGPSYNEQFF